The 23 T cell receptor beta chains below were found in one sample sequenced in a study of shared clonotypes between healthy human individuals. Clones were sequenced by immunoSEQ multiplex PCR, and TCRdb holds only the in-frame ones, with some missing. Of 600,000 to 750,000 clones listed, roughly 72% were seen once; the top ten hold 1.8%. Sequencing input: memory CD4+ T cells sorted from blood. The sample's subset: CD45RA-negative fraction. The receptors were sampled from a woman in her twenties or thirties in good health.

The chain is built from TRBV2 and TRBJ1-2; the D gene is possibly TRBD1 (6 bases). V was pared by 5 bases and J by 2 bases, with 12 bases between. In germline, CDR1 is SNHLY, CDR2 FYNNEI. The CDR3 has 14 amino acids. The CDR3, as DNA: TGTGCCAGCAGTCAGAGGGGGGCGAACTATGGCTACACCTTC. It yields the protein CASSQRGANYGYTF.

The chain combines TRBV11-2 with TRBJ2-1; possibly TRBD2 for D (5 bases). Germline V gene sequence: CDR1 SGHAT, CDR2 FQNNGV. The CDR3 contains 16 residues. Trimming cost V 1 base and J 5 bases, with 15 bases left between them. The CDR3 spells CASSLVGSLRDNEQFF. The CDR3 DNA follows: TGTGCCAGCAGCTTAGTTGGGAGTCTTAGGGACAATGAGCAGTTCTTC.

This sequence joins TRBV5-1 and TRBJ1-4, with 8 bases that match TRBD1. V shed 4 bases, J shed 7 bases, and the junction held 6 bases outside the gene matches. The V gene's germline CDR1 is SGHRS and CDR2 YFSETQ. The CDR3 is 14 amino acids. CDR3 region: CASSLQGGGEKLFF. The CDR3, as DNA: TGCGCCAGCAGCCTACAGGGGGGTGGTGAAAAACTGTTTTTT.

This clone was recorded only once. This chain uses TRBV5-4 with TRBJ1-1, with TRBD1 matching over 8 bases. With V trimmed by 7 bases and J by 4 bases, 9 bases remained unmatched. This CDR3 is 14 amino acids long. The germline gives CDR1 SGHNT, CDR2 YYREEE (reference sequence). The chain's CDR3 is CASSKDRDGTEAFF. CDR3 nucleotide sequence: TGTGCCAGCTCGAAGGACAGGGATGGCACTGAAGCTTTCTTT. Drawing the rest from reference TRBV5-4 and TRBJ1-1, the complete variable domain is ETGVTQSPTHLIKTRGQQVTLRCSSQSGHNTVSWYQQALGQGPQFIFQYYREEENGRGNFPPRFSGLQFPNYSSELNVNALELDDSALYLCASSKDRDGTEAFFGQGTRLTVV.

Remarks on this clone: Other DNA sequences in the sample encode the same CDR3. The rearrangement joins TRBV5-1 to TRBJ1-2; D perhaps matches TRBD1 (6 bases). The V end lost 0 bases, the J end lost 2 bases, and 11 bases lay between the germline ends. The CDR3 covers 15 residues. The V gene's germline CDR1 is SGHRS and CDR2 YFSETQ. The CDR3 sequence is CASSLGGQTNYGYTF. The CDR3 DNA sequence: TGCGCCAGCAGCTTGGGAGGACAGACCAACTATGGCTACACCTTC. Full variable domain (remainder filled in from reference TRBV5-1 and TRBJ1-2): KAGVTQTPRYLIKTRGQQVTLSCSPISGHRSVSWYQQTPGQGLQFLFEYFSETQRNKGNFPGRFSGRQFSNSRSEMNVSTLELGDSALYLCASSLGGQTNYGYTFGSGTRLTVV.

This clone was seen a few times. The chain employs TRBV28 and TRBJ2-3, with 8 bases matching TRBD2. The germline V gene encodes CDR1 MDHEN and CDR2 SYDVKM. The CDR3 is 15 residues long. V dropped 6 bases and J dropped 0; count of bases not matched to a gene: 5. The CDR3 region is CASSLRLASTDTQYF. For the CDR3, the DNA is TGTGCCAGCAGCCTCAGACTAGCGAGCACAGATACGCAGTATTTT.

The gene calls are TRBV6-5 and TRBJ2-7; tentatively, D is TRBD1 (5 bases). The CDR3 totals 13 residues. The V end was cut by 5 bases, the J end by 3 bases, with 11 bases between. The germline gives CDR1 MNHEY, CDR2 SVGAGI. The CDR3 nucleotides read TGTGCCAGCAGTGCACAGGCCCGCTACGAGCAGTACTTC. Translating it yields CASSAQARYEQYF.

This chain uses TRBV18 with TRBJ1-2, with 10 bases lining up with TRBD1. Losses at the gene ends were 4 bases for V and 1 base for J; bases not matched to a gene: 0. The CDR3 loop spans 14 amino acids. Germline assignment: CDR1 KGHSH and CDR2 LQKENI. CDR3: CASSRDRGNYGYTF. DNA of the CDR3: TGTGCCAGCTCACGGGACAGGGGTAACTATGGCTACACCTTC.

CDR3: CASSLGSQTEAFF. The CDR3 region has the DNA TGTGCCAGCAGCTTAGGTTCCCAGACTGAAGCTTTCTTT. The chain couples TRBV11-2 to TRBJ1-1, with D hard to call. CDR3 length equals 13 residues. In germline, CDR1 is SGHAT, CDR2 FQNNGV. Trimming shortened V by 1 base and J by 5 bases, and 8 bases separated the two germline ends. Full variable domain (rest looked up from reference TRBV11-2 and TRBJ1-1): EAGVAQSPRYKIIEKRQSVAFWCNPISGHATLYWYQQILGQGPKLLIQFQNNGVVDDSQLPKDRFSAERLKGVDSTLKIQPAKLEDSAVYLCASSLGSQTEAFFGQGTRLTVV.

The rearrangement joins TRBV27 to TRBJ1-1; tentatively, D is TRBD1 (5 bases). The CDR3 extends over 14 amino acids. CDR1 and CDR2 from the germline V gene are MNHEY and SMNVEV (reference sequence). V was shortened by 6 bases and J by 3 bases, with 14 bases between the two germline ends. CDR3 residues: CASSPPGADTEAFF. For the CDR3, the DNA is TGTGCCAGCAGCCCCCCCGGGGCGGACACTGAAGCTTTCTTT.

The rearrangement uses TRBV10-3 and TRBJ2-7; TRBD2 matches at 9 bases. V trimming: 3 bases; J trimming: 5 bases; junction bases outside the gene matches: 8. The CDR3 sequence is 15 residues long. Germline V gene sequence: CDR1 ENHRY, CDR2 SYGVKD. CDR3 protein: CAISDLALAGDEQYF. In DNA form, the CDR3 reads TGTGCCATCAGTGACCTAGCTTTAGCGGGAGACGAGCAGTACTTC.

There are a few counts of this clone. The genes are TRBV30 and TRBJ2-1, with D perhaps being TRBD1 or TRBD2 (6 bases each). This CDR3 has 15 residues. CDR1 is GTSNPN and CDR2 is SVGIG in the germline V gene (reference sequence). The V end was cut by 0 bases, the J end by 6 bases, with 15 bases between. The chain's CDR3 is CAWSVGGSRSNEQFF. CDR3 DNA sequence: TGTGCCTGGAGTGTAGGGGGGAGTCGGTCCAATGAGCAGTTCTTC.

The CDR3 spells CASSWTAANTEAFF. CDR3 in DNA: TGTGCCAGCAGTTGGACAGCGGCTAACACTGAAGCTTTCTTT. The rearrangement links TRBV6-1 to TRBJ1-1, with a weak D call TRBD1 (6 bases). There are 14 residues in the CDR3. V was clipped by 5 bases and J by 2 bases, with 12 bases between them. CDR1 and CDR2 from the germline V gene are MNHNS and SASEGT.

This chain uses TRBV7-9 with TRBJ1-1, with D tentatively TRBD1 (5 bases). V was clipped by 3 bases and J by 0 bases, with 5 bases between them. Germline-derived CDR1 and CDR2 are SEHNR and FQNEAQ (reference sequence). This CDR3 has 13 amino acids. DNA for the CDR3: TGTGCCAGCAGCTTGACAGTGAACACTGAAGCTTTCTTT. It yields the protein CASSLTVNTEAFF.

The chain employs TRBV7-6 and TRBJ1-6; 7 positions match TRBD1. Per germline, CDR1 SGHVS and CDR2 FNYEAQ. With V trimmed by 6 bases and J by 6 bases, 11 bases remained unmatched. The CDR3 has 16 amino acids. The CDR3 sequence is CASSPNGRQGNSPLHF. CDR3 bases: TGTGCCAGCAGTCCTAACGGCCGACAGGGTAATTCACCCCTCCACTTT.

The rearrangement links TRBV11-1 to TRBJ2-5; D gene uncertain. Deletions cut 7 bases from V and 7 bases from J, with 22 bases between. Germline-derived CDR1 and CDR2 are SGHAT and FQDESV (reference sequence). The CDR3 consists of 15 residues. The CDR3: CASTSGPLPVGTQYF. The CDR3 region has the DNA TGTGCCAGCACCTCTGGGCCTCTACCCGTGGGGACCCAGTACTTC.

The chain recombines TRBV5-1 with TRBJ2-1, with 8 bases aligning to TRBD2. The CDR3 is made up of 16 amino acids. From germline, CDR1 is SGHRS and CDR2 YFSETQ. V lost 1 base to trimming and J lost 7 bases; unmatched junction nucleotides: 10. This CDR3 is CASSLSVREGRNEQFF. Here the CDR3 DNA reads TGCGCCAGCAGCTTGTCGGTTCGGGAGGGACGGAATGAGCAGTTCTTC.

This clone was detected once. The J gene is TRBJ1-2, the V gene TRBV5-1, with a possible D match to TRBD1 (5 bases). This CDR3 contains 13 residues. Looked up from germline, CDR1 is SGHRS and CDR2 is YFSETQ. Trimming removed 0 bases from V and 6 bases from J, with 9 bases in between. CDR3 loop: CASSLVGEDGYTF. The CDR3 bases are TGCGCCAGCAGCTTGGTAGGGGAGGATGGCTACACCTTC.

This sequence joins TRBV6-5 and TRBJ2-7; 9 bases agree with TRBD1. Germline CDR1 is MNHEY and CDR2 is SVGAGI. The CDR3 consists of 14 residues. The V segment lost 6 bases and the J segment 0 bases; nucleotides outside the gene matches: 3. CDR3 nucleotides: TGTGCCAGCAGGCTGGGACAGGGCTCCTACGAGCAGTACTTC. Amino acids: CASRLGQGSYEQYF.

This chain links TRBV4-1 with TRBJ1-2, with TRBD1 matching over 9 bases. The CDR3 consists of 17 residues. Germline V CDR1 and CDR2: MGHRA, YSYEKL. V lost 2 bases to trimming and J lost 6 bases; unmatched junction nucleotides: 13. The DNA of the CDR3 is TGCGCCAGCAGCCAAACACTCCGGGACAGGGTTTGGGATGGCTACACCTTC. Translated: CASSQTLRDRVWDGYTF.

The rearrangement joins TRBV4-1 to TRBJ2-7; D uncertain. The ends were cut back, 0 bases at V and 3 bases at J, with 6 bases in the middle. CDR1 is MGHRA and CDR2 is YSYEKL in the germline V gene. CDR3 size: 13 residues. The CDR3 here is CASSQDPRYEQYF. The CDR3 nucleotides are TGCGCCAGCAGCCAAGATCCGCGCTACGAGCAGTACTTC.

The chain combines TRBV28 with TRBJ2-7, with 11 bases fitting TRBD1. After removal of 5 bases from V and 0 bases from J, the junction contained 9 bases not matched to a gene. This CDR3 is 17 amino acids long. Germline CDR1 reads MDHEN; CDR2 reads SYDVKM. CDR3: CASSGTGDRGISYEQYF. CDR3 coding DNA: TGTGCCAGCAGTGGGACCGGGGACAGGGGGATCTCCTACGAGCAGTACTTC.

The V gene is TRBV7-2, the J gene TRBJ1-2, with D unclear. The V end was cut by 1 base, the J end by 8 bases, with 14 bases between. The CDR3 covers 14 residues. CDR1 is SGHTA and CDR2 is FQGNSA in the germline V gene. The CDR3 sequence is CASSLVSGPRGYTF. The CDR3 DNA is TGTGCCAGCAGCTTAGTCTCCGGACCTAGAGGCTACACCTTC.